This TCR beta chain was found in a study of blood T cell repertoires in COVID-19. Study details: From the United States, Italy and Spain came samples of acute and convalescent COVID-19. PBMCs, B-cell-depleted T cells, or T cells provided the cDNA or gDNA that made up the material.

CDR1 is MDHEN and CDR2 is SYDVKM in the germline V gene. This CDR3 has 14 amino acids. The trim removed 7 bases at V and 7 bases at J, leaving 10 bases unmatched. As originally analysed: Scientists estimated how many nucleated cells there were by amplifying reference gene primers. Measured with immunoSEQ multiplex PCR; TCRdb has only the in-frame clones, and not every one. The V and J calls and clone size come from that table; D and trimming were worked out from the DNA. This table holds about 80,000 clones, over 70% found once. The sample was peripheral blood. This TCR derives from a human donor in a cohort sampled during active COVID-19. This chain joins TRBV28 and TRBJ1-5; 7 nucleotides align to TRBD1. The CDR3 reads CASTPTGQFQPQHF. The DNA of the CDR3 is TGTGCCAGCACCCCGACAGGGCAGTTCCAGCCCCAGCATTTT.